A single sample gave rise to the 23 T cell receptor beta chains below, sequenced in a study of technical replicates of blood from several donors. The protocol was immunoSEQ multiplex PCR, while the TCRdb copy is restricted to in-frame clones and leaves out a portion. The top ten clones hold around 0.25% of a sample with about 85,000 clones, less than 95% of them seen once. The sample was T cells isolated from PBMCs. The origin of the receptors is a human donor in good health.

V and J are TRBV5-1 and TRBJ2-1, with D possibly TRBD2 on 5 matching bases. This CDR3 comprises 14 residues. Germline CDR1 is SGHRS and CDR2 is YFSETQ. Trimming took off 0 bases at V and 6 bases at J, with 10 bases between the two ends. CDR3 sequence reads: CASSLGLAGNEQFF. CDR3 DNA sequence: TGCGCCAGCAGCTTGGGCCTAGCAGGCAATGAGCAGTTCTTC. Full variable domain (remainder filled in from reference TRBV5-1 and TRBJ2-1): KAGVTQTPRYLIKTRGQQVTLSCSPISGHRSVSWYQQTPGQGLQFLFEYFSETQRNKGNFPGRFSGRQFSNSRSEMNVSTLELGDSALYLCASSLGLAGNEQFFGPGTRLTVL.

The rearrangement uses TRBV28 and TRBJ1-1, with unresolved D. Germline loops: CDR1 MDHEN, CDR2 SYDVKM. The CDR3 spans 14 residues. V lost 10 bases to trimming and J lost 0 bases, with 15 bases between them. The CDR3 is CAITRSGLNTEAFF. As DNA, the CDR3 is TGTGCCATCACCCGTTCAGGTTTGAACACTGAAGCTTTCTTT. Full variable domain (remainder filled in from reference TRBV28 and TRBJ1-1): DVKVTQSSRYLVKRTGEKVFLECVQDMDHENMFWYRQDPGLGLRLIYFSYDVKMKEKGDIPEGYSVSREKKERFSLILESASTNQTSMYLCAITRSGLNTEAFFGQGTRLTVV.

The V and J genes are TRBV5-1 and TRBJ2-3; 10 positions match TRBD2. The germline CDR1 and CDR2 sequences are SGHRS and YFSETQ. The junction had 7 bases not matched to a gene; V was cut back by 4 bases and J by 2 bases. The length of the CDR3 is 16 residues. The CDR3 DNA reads TGCGCCAGCAGCCGCAGCGGGAGGGAAGTCACAGATACGCAGTATTTT. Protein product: CASSRSGREVTDTQYF. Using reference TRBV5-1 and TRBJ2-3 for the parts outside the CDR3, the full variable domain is KAGVTQTPRYLIKTRGQQVTLSCSPISGHRSVSWYQQTPGQGLQFLFEYFSETQRNKGNFPGRFSGRQFSNSRSEMNVSTLELGDSALYLCASSRSGREVTDTQYFGPGTRLTVL.

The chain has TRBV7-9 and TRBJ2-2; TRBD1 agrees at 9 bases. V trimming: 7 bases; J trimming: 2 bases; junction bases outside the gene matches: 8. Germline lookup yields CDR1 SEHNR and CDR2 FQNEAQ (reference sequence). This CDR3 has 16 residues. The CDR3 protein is CASMSGQGTNTGELFF. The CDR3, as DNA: TGTGCCAGCATGTCTGGACAGGGGACAAACACCGGGGAGCTGTTTTTT.

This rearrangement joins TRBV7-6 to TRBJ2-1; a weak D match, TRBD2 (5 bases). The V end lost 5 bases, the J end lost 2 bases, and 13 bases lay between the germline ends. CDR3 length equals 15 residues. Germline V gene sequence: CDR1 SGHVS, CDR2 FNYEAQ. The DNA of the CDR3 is TGTGCCAGCAGCACCGTCGGGGAGCCCTACAATGAGCAGTTCTTC. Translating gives CASSTVGEPYNEQFF.

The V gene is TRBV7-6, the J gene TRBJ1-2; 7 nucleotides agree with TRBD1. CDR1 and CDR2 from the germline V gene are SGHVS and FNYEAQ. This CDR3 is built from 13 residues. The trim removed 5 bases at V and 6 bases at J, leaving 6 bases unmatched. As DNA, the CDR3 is TGTGCCAGCAGCCCCGGCCAGGGGGATGGCTACACCTTC. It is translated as CASSPGQGDGYTF.

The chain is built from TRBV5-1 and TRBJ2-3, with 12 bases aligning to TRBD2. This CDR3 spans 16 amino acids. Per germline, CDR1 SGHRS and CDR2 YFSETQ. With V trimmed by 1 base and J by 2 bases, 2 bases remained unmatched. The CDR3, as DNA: TGCGCCAGCAGCTTGACTAGCGGGGGGACCACAGATACGCAGTATTTT. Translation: CASSLTSGGTTDTQYF.

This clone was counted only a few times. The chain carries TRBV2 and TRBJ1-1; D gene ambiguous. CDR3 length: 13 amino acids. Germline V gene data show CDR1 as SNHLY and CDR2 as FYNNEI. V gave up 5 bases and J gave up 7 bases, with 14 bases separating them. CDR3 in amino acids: CASSFDWRGEAFF. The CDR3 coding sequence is TGTGCCAGCAGTTTTGATTGGAGAGGTGAAGCTTTCTTT.

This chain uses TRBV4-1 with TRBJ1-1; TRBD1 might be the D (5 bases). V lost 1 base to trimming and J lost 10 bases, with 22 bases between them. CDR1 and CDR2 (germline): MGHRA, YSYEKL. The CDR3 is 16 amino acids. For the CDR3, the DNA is TGCGCCAGCAGCCAAGGGGTATCGGGGGAAATGTTAGGAGCTTTCTTT. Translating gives CASSQGVSGEMLGAFF.

The CDR3 nucleotides read TGTGCCAGCAGCGTCAGGGGTTCAGAGACCCAGTACTTC. Its translation is CASSVRGSETQYF. This chain joins TRBV9 and TRBJ2-5; weak D call: TRBD1 (6 bases). Germline V gene sequence: CDR1 SGDLS, CDR2 YYNGEE. The CDR3 is made up of 13 amino acids. The ends were cut back, 2 bases at V and 4 bases at J, with 9 bases in the middle.

As DNA, the CDR3 is TGTGCCAGCAACGACGTGGGCGAGGGCTACGAGCAGTACTTC. Encoded protein: CASNDVGEGYEQYF. J is TRBJ2-7 and V is TRBV2, with D perhaps TRBD2 (5 bases). Deletions cut 7 bases from V and 3 bases from J, with 16 bases between. Germline V lookup: CDR1 SNHLY, CDR2 FYNNEI. The CDR3 has 14 residues.

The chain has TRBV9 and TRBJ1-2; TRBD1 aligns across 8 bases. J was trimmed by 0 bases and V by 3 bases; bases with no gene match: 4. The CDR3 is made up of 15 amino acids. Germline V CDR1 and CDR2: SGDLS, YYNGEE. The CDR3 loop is CASSAWTGTNYGYTF. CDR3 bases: TGTGCCAGCAGCGCCTGGACAGGGACTAACTATGGCTACACCTTC. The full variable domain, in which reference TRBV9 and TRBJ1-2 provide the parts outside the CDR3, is DSGVTQTPKHLITATGQRVTLRCSPRSGDLSVYWYQQSLDQGLQFLIQYYNGEERAKGNILERFSAQQFPDLHSELNLSSLELGDSALYFCASSAWTGTNYGYTFGSGTRLTVV.

This CDR3 reads CASKSDWAVNTEAFF. The CDR3 DNA sequence: TGTGCCAGCAAGAGTGATTGGGCAGTGAACACTGAAGCTTTCTTT. V gene TRBV6-1 combines with J gene TRBJ1-1; D remains ambiguous. The CDR3 is 15 amino acids. V was pared by 7 bases and J by 0 bases, with 15 bases between. Germline CDR1 MNHNS, CDR2 SASEGT.

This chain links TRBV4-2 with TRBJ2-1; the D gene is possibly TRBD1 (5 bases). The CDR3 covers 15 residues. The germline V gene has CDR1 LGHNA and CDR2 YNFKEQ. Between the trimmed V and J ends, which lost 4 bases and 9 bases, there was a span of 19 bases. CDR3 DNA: TGTGCCAGCAGCCCCCGGACGGACATACAAACTGAGCAGTTCTTC. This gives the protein CASSPRTDIQTEQFF.

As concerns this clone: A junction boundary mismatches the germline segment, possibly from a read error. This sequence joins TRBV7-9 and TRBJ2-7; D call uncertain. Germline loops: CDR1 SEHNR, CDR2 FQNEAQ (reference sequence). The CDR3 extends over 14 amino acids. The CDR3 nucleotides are TGTGCCAGCACCTTAAAAATTGACACTGACGAGCAGTACTTC. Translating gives CASTLKIDTDEQYF. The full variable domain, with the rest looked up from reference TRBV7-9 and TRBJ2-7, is DTGVSQNPRHKITKRGQNVTFRCDPISEHNRLYWYRQTLGQGPEFLTYFQNEAQLEKSRLLSDRFSAERPKGSFSTLEIQRTEQGDSAMYLCASTLKIDTDEQYFGPGTRLTVT.

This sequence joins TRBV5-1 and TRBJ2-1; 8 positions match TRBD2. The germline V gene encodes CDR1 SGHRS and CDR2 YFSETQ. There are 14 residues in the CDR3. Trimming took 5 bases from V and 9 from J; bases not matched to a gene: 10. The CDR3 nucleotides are TGCGCCAGCAGGTCAGGGAGCGGGGGCTCTGAGCAGTTCTTC. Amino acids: CASRSGSGGSEQFF.

The DNA for the CDR3 is TGTGCCAGCCGGGGCGGGGTAGAGACCCAGTACTTC. Residues: CASRGGVETQYF. J is TRBJ2-5 and V is TRBV6-1; D possibly corresponds to TRBD2 (6 bases). Trimming took 8 bases from V and 4 from J, leaving 11 bases between them. Germline V gene sequence: CDR1 MNHNS, CDR2 SASEGT. The CDR3 is 12 residues long.

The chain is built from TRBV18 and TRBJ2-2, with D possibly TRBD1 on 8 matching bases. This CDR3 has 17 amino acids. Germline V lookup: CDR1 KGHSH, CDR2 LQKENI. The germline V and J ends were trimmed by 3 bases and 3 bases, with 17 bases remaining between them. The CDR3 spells CASSPFEQGGHTGELFF. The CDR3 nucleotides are TGTGCCAGCTCACCTTTCGAACAGGGGGGGCACACCGGGGAGCTGTTTTTT.

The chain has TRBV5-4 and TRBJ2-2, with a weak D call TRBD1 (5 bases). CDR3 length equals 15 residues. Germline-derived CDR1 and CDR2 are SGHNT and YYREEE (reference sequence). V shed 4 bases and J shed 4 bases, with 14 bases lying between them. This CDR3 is CASSRAGSGTGELFF. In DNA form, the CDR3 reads TGTGCCAGCAGCCGGGCAGGGTCGGGCACCGGGGAGCTGTTTTTT. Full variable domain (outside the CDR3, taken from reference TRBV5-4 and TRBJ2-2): ETGVTQSPTHLIKTRGQQVTLRCSSQSGHNTVSWYQQALGQGPQFIFQYYREEENGRGNFPPRFSGLQFPNYSSELNVNALELDDSALYLCASSRAGSGTGELFFGEGSRLTVL.

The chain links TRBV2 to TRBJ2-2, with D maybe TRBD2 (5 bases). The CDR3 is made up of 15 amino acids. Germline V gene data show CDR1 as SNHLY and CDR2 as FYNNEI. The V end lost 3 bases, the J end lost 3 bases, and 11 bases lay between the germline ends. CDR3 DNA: TGTGCCAGCAGTGATTCGGGGAGAGACACCGGGGAGCTGTTTTTT. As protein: CASSDSGRDTGELFF.

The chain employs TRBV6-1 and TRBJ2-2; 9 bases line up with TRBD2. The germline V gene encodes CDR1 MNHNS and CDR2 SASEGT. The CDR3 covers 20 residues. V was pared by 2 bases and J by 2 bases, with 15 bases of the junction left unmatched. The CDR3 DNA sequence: TGTGCCAGCAGTGAACCCTGGGTGGTAGCGGGGGCCGTTAACACCGGGGAGCTGTTTTTT. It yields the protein CASSEPWVVAGAVNTGELFF.

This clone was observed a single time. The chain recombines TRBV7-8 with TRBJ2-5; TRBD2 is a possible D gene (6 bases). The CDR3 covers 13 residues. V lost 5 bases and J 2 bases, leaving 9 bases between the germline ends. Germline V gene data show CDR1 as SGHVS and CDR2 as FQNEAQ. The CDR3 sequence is CASSTGLQETQYF. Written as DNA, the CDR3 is TGTGCCAGCAGCACGGGACTTCAAGAGACCCAGTACTTC.

CDR3 protein: CASSQPGEPQHF. In nucleotides, the CDR3 is TGCGCCAGCAGCCAGCCAGGGGAGCCCCAGCATTTT. This chain joins TRBV4-1 and TRBJ1-5, with D maybe TRBD1 (6 bases). CDR3 length: 12 amino acids. Germline values: CDR1 MGHRA, CDR2 YSYEKL. V lost 3 bases and J 8 bases, leaving 8 bases between the germline ends.